Only a few counts were recorded for the clone carrying this T cell receptor beta chain. The antigen remains undetermined. This sample stems from a study of CD8 T cells in ankylosing spondylitis. Study-wide results and limits: The authors reported significant enrichment of disease-linked clones in matched ankylosing spondylitis synovial fluid. Earlier authors reported some of these motif variants in reactive arthritis synovial fluid and blood.

Each CDR3 protein gets one entry after TCRdb re-called the 5' RACE reads with MiXCR. Here the sample spans about 36,000 distinct CDR3 sequences, about an eighth being singletons. The source is a male donor with ankylosing spondylitis. Sequencing input: synovial fluid, either unsorted or a sorted T cell fraction (not recorded which).

DNA for the CDR3: TGTGCCAGCAGTTTATTACGGCAGGGGGGTGGAAACACCATATATTTT. It is translated as CASSLLRQGGGNTIYF. This chain connects TRBV28 to TRBJ1-3; 7 bases agree with TRBD1. The junction had 6 bases not matched to a gene; V was cut back by 1 base and J by 3 bases. The CDR3 totals 16 residues. Germline V gene data show CDR1 as MDHEN and CDR2 as SYDVKM.